This T cell receptor beta chain emerged from a study of cytomegalovirus exposure and HLA in healthy donors. With 60 Vbeta and 13 Jbeta primers, the PCR was carried out. Profiled with immunoSEQ multiplex PCR; TCRdb holds only in-frame clones, not every one. This table holds about 120,000 clones. General study findings and limits: Accurate HLA-A and HLA-B prediction from TCR beta sequences was reported for most subjects.

Concerning this clone itself: Its antigen is undetermined.

This CDR3 has 14 amino acids. Trimming cost V 3 bases and J 6 bases; bases outside gene matches: 7. In germline, CDR1 is SGHRS, CDR2 YFSETQ. V usage is TRBV5-1 and J usage is TRBJ2-7, with 9 bases that match TRBD2. This sequence originates from a woman in her 40s in good health and CMV-seropositive. The material sequenced was PBMCs. CDR3 nucleotide sequence: TGCGCCAGCAGCTATAGCGGGGGCCAAGCCGAGCAGTACTTC. Its translation is CASSYSGGQAEQYF. Looking up the rest from reference TRBV5-1 and TRBJ2-7 gives the full variable domain: KAGVTQTPRYLIKTRGQQVTLSCSPISGHRSVSWYQQTPGQGLQFLFEYFSETQRNKGNFPGRFSGRQFSNSRSEMNVSTLELGDSALYLCASSYSGGQAEQYFGPGTRLTVT.